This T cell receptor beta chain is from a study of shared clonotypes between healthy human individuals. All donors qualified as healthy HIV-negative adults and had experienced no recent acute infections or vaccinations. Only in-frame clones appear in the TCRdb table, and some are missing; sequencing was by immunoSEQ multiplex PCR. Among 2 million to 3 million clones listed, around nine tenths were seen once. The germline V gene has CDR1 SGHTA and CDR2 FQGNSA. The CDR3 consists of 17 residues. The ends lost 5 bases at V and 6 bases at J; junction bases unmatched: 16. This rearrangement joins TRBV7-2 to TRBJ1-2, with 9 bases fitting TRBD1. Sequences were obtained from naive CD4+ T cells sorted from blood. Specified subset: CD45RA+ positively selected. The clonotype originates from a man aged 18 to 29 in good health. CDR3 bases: TGTGCCAGCAGCGCATGGACAGGGGCGATCCTATACGATGGCTACACCTTC. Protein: CASSAWTGAILYDGYTF.